The present T cell receptor beta chain was sequenced within a study of blood T cell repertoires in COVID-19. Study background: The samples span acute and convalescent COVID-19 from the United States, Italy and Spain. PBMCs, B-cell-depleted T cells, or T cells provided the cDNA or gDNA that made up the material.

Per the original methods: Estimated nucleated cell counts came from reference gene primer amplification. The protocol was immunoSEQ multiplex PCR, while the TCRdb copy is restricted to in-frame clones and leaves out a portion. For V, J and clone size, that table is used; D and trimming come from the DNA. The repertoire consists of 55,000 to 65,000 clones, with roughly three quarters occurring once and the leading ten covering 3.2%. With 5 bases clipped from V and 1 base from J, the junction kept 6 bases outside the gene matches. Germline V gene data show CDR1 as MNHEY and CDR2 as SVGAGI. The CDR3 contains 15 residues.

The receptor's source is a man aged 55 to 69 with acute or convalescent COVID-19. Sample: peripheral blood. The chain has TRBV6-5 and TRBJ2-3, with 7 positions matching TRBD2. The CDR3 sequence: CASSRAGLGTDTQYF. The CDR3 DNA follows: TGTGCCAGCAGTCGAGCGGGGCTGGGCACAGATACGCAGTATTTT.